These 27 T cell receptor beta chains were sequenced from one sample in a study of T cells in Graves' hyperthyroidism and ophthalmopathy. Regions amplified from RNA transcripts were the TCR beta CDR3 regions. The HTBI primer set served for first-round RT-PCR of the TCR CDR3. TCRdb reprocessed the multiplex PCR reads with MiXCR, giving one entry per CDR3 protein. This sample has fewer than 200,000 distinct CDR3 sequences, with roughly 9.4% found just once. The sequenced material came from blood. Every receptor here comes from a woman in her late teens or twenties with Graves' hyperthyroidism that later progressed to Graves' ophthalmopathy.

For this clonotype: A much more abundant neighbour one base away suggests this may be a read error. The genes are TRBV19 and TRBJ2-3; D not resolved. The germline V gene has CDR1 LNHDA and CDR2 SQIVND (reference sequence). CDR3 length: 15 residues. Trimming took 7 bases from V and 2 from J, leaving 16 bases between them. The CDR3 coding sequence is TGTGCCAGTACTAATCCCGGTCAGTACACAGATACGCAGTATTTT. It encodes CASTNPGQYTDTQYF.

V and J are TRBV27 and TRBJ1-1; D may be TRBD1 (5 bases). CDR1 is MNHEY, CDR2 SMNVEV, per germline (reference sequence). V lost 3 bases and J 4 bases, leaving 12 bases between the germline ends. CDR3 length: 14 amino acids. CDR3 region: CASSLQGTLTEAFF. The CDR3 nucleotides are TGTGCCAGCAGTTTGCAGGGTACTCTCACTGAAGCTTTCTTT.

This clonotype was seen at least ten times. A read error may produce the germline difference seen at one junction end. The rearrangement joins TRBV7-7 to TRBJ2-7, with TRBD2 matching 7 bases. Germline V lookup: CDR1 SSHAT, CDR2 FNYEAQ (reference sequence). This CDR3 spans 13 amino acids. The CDR3 nucleotides are TGTGCTAGCAGCCTAGCGGCAGGTGCCGAGCAGTACTTC. Translating it yields CASSLAAGAEQYF.

This clonotype was recorded at least ten times. V usage is TRBV20-1 and J usage is TRBJ1-6, with 7 nucleotides matching TRBD1. V lost 6 bases to trimming and J lost 10 bases; unmatched junction nucleotides: 9. The germline CDR1 and CDR2 sequences are DFQATT and SNEGSKA (reference sequence). The CDR3 runs 13 residues. CDR3 region: CSAPTGAGSPLHF. CDR3 sequence (DNA): TGCAGTGCCCCCACAGGGGCTGGGTCACCCCTCCACTTT.

This chain links TRBV4-2 with TRBJ1-1; D is unclear. The CDR3 runs 14 residues. Germline V gene data show CDR1 as LGHNA and CDR2 as YNFKEQ. Trimming left V 2 bases short and J 1 base short, with 8 bases between. In nucleotides, the CDR3 is TGTGCCAGCAGCCAATCCCCCGAGAACACTGAAGCTTTCTTT. Its translation: CASSQSPENTEAFF.

The chain couples TRBV4-1 to TRBJ2-7, with TRBD1 identical over 7 bases. Germline lookup yields CDR1 MGHRA and CDR2 YSYEKL. The CDR3 is made up of 19 amino acids. V was pared by 3 bases and J by 0 bases, with 17 bases of the junction left unmatched. This CDR3 reads CASSQVPTGSPRSSYEQYF. The CDR3 DNA reads TGCGCCAGCAGCCAGGTCCCGACAGGGAGCCCCAGGAGCTCCTACGAGCAGTACTTC.

This clonotype was counted ten times or more. The V and J genes are TRBV7-9 and TRBJ1-6; 7 nucleotides align to TRBD1. This CDR3 has 15 amino acids. Germline assignment: CDR1 SEHNR and CDR2 FQNEAQ (reference sequence). Trimming at V came to 6 bases and at J to 6 bases, leaving 8 bases not matched to a gene. The CDR3 reads CASSSPGQLNSPLHF. In DNA form, the CDR3 reads TGTGCCAGCAGTTCGCCGGGACAGCTTAATTCACCCCTCCACTTT.

To note about this clonotype: One base away lies a much larger clone, so this may be a sequencing read error. The V call is TRBV28, the J call TRBJ1-5; no clear D gene. Germline CDR1 reads MDHEN; CDR2 reads SYDVKM. This CDR3 is built from 15 residues. The DNA for the CDR3 is TGTACCAGTACAGTGCAGGTTTATAGCAATCAGCCCCAGCATTTT. Translation: CTSTVQVYSNQPQHF.

This chain uses TRBV11-2 with TRBJ2-5, with D tentatively TRBD1 (6 bases). Germline V gives CDR1 SGHAT, CDR2 FQNNGV. Trimming took 3 bases from V and 5 from J, leaving 16 bases between them. The CDR3 spans 15 residues. The CDR3 DNA reads TGTGCCAGCAGCTTGGCTGGGGCAGGGGTGGAGACCCAGTACTTC. Amino acids: CASSLAGAGVETQYF.

The table lists this clonotype with many counts. The gene calls are TRBV7-2 and TRBJ2-1; no reliable D call. This CDR3 spans 15 amino acids. Trimming took off 1 base at V and 0 bases at J, with 7 bases between the two ends. The germline V gene encodes CDR1 SGHTA and CDR2 FQGNSA. For the CDR3, the DNA is TGTGCCAGCAGCTTAGTAGGCTCCTCCTACAATGAGCAGTTCTTC. This gives the protein CASSLVGSSYNEQFF.

The chain recombines TRBV30 with TRBJ1-4; D is undetermined. The V gene lost 7 bases and the J gene lost 4 bases, with 13 bases spanning the gap. CDR1 is GTSNPN and CDR2 is SVGIG in the germline V gene (reference sequence). This CDR3 spans 13 amino acids. Here the CDR3 DNA reads TGTGCCTTCGACCGGGAGGATAATGAAAAACTGTTTTTT. Translating gives CAFDREDNEKLFF.

This clonotype appeared many times. V is TRBV24-1 and J is TRBJ2-6; D is unclear. The CDR3 covers 16 residues. The germline CDR1 and CDR2 sequences are KGHDR and SFDVKD. V was cut by 6 bases and J by 1 base, with 12 bases left in between. The CDR3 bases are TGTGCCACCAGTCAAGGGCGGTTTTCTGGGGCCAACGTCCTGACTTTC. Protein sequence: CATSQGRFSGANVLTF.

This clonotype turned up a few times. V usage is TRBV6-5 and J usage is TRBJ1-1; D is ambiguous. V was trimmed by 0 bases and J by 5 bases, leaving 13 bases between them. This CDR3 is built from 15 residues. CDR1 is MNHEY and CDR2 is SVGAGI in the germline V gene. In nucleotides, the CDR3 is TGTGCCAGCAGTTACTCGAAAGCCCGGGGAACTGAAGCTTTCTTT. This sequence encodes CASSYSKARGTEAFF.

A word on this clonotype: Possible read error: a much larger clone is one base away. J is TRBJ2-2 and V is TRBV10-3; D gene ambiguous. The CDR3 is 12 residues long. Germline assignment: CDR1 ENHRY and CDR2 SYGVKD. The germline V and J ends were trimmed by 11 bases and 1 base, with 8 bases remaining between them. The CDR3 is CAARKNTGELFF. Here the CDR3 DNA reads TGTGCCGCCAGAAAGAACACCGGGGAGCTGTTTTTT.

This clonotype appeared many times. This chain links TRBV9 with TRBJ2-2; the D is unclear. CDR1 is SGDLS and CDR2 is YYNGEE in the germline V gene. V gave up 0 bases and J gave up 4 bases, with 4 bases separating them. The CDR3 runs 13 residues. CDR3 protein: CASSVGLTGELFF. In DNA form, the CDR3 reads TGTGCCAGCAGCGTAGGACTCACCGGGGAGCTGTTTTTT.

The sample holds many counts of this clonotype. J is TRBJ2-3 and V is TRBV20-1; 12 bases match TRBD2. The CDR3 has 15 residues. Per the germline V gene, CDR1 is DFQATT and CDR2 is SNEGSKA (reference sequence). The V segment lost 2 bases and the J segment 5 bases; nucleotides outside the gene matches: 5. CDR3 in amino acids: CSARLAGGRGDTQYF. CDR3 bases: TGCAGTGCTAGACTAGCGGGAGGGCGGGGAGATACGCAGTATTTT.

The chain is built from TRBV25-1 and TRBJ2-3; the D is unclear. The CDR3 covers 15 residues. Germline assignment: CDR1 MGHDK and CDR2 SYGVNS. V lost 1 base and J lost 2, with 10 bases in between. CDR3: CASSESMVSTDTQYF. The DNA for the CDR3 is TGTGCCAGCAGTGAATCAATGGTATCCACAGATACGCAGTATTTT.

This clonotype came up many times. A much bigger clone sits one base away, suggesting this may be a read error. The gene calls are TRBV6-1 and TRBJ1-1; possible D gene TRBD1, 5 bases. CDR1 and CDR2 (germline): MNHNS, SASEGT. The CDR3 length is 13 residues. CDR3 sequence reads: CASSERQDTETFF. The DNA for the CDR3 is TGTGCCAGCAGTGAACGGCAGGACACTGAAACTTTCTTT.

This clonotype was recorded at least ten times. V and J are TRBV6-1 and TRBJ2-3, with 10 bases aligning to TRBD2. V lost 5 bases and J lost 0; bases outside the gene matches: 5. This CDR3 is built from 16 residues. Germline V gives CDR1 MNHNS, CDR2 SASEGT. CDR3 in DNA: TGTGCCAGCAGTCTTACTAGCGGGGCTAGCACAGATACGCAGTATTTT. This gives the protein CASSLTSGASTDTQYF.

This clonotype showed up many times. Here the CDR3 reads CASSFGLAGNEQYF. In DNA, the CDR3 is TGTGCCAGCAGTTTTGGTCTAGCGGGAAACGAGCAGTACTTC. The V call is TRBV28, the J call TRBJ2-7, with 9 bases fitting TRBD2. The J segment lost 5 bases and the V segment lost 3 bases, leaving 5 bases of the junction unmatched. From germline, CDR1 is MDHEN and CDR2 SYDVKM. This CDR3 region has 14 residues.

A few counts support this clonotype. The chain uses TRBV18 and TRBJ1-5; possibly TRBD1 for D (5 bases). V lost 4 bases, J lost 2 bases, and 12 bases lay in between. The CDR3 extends over 15 amino acids. Germline assignment: CDR1 KGHSH and CDR2 LQKENI. The CDR3 bases are TGTGCCAGCTCACGGATGATGACAGGCAATCAGCCCCAGCATTTT. Translation: CASSRMMTGNQPQHF.

The chain carries TRBV4-1 and TRBJ1-4; 7 bases agree with TRBD1. Germline assignment: CDR1 MGHRA and CDR2 YSYEKL. The V segment lost 1 base and the J segment 4 bases; nucleotides outside the gene matches: 6. This CDR3 region has 16 residues. Written as DNA, the CDR3 is TGCGCCAGCAGCCAAGTTAAGGGGGCCCGTAATGAAAAACTGTTTTTT. This codes for CASSQVKGARNEKLFF.

This clonotype was observed a few times. The chain carries TRBV5-4 and TRBJ2-2; tentative D call: TRBD1 (5 bases). V dropped 5 bases and J dropped 1 base, with 9 bases sitting between them. The CDR3 extends over 14 amino acids. CDR1 and CDR2 (germline): SGHNT, YYREEE (reference sequence). This chain's CDR3 is CASSFDRNTGELFF. CDR3 DNA: TGTGCCAGCAGTTTTGACAGGAACACCGGGGAGCTGTTTTTT.

In this sample, this clonotype turned up many times. The V call is TRBV2, the J call TRBJ1-5; D unresolved. Trimming took off 1 base at V and 4 bases at J, with 29 bases between the two ends. CDR3 size: 21 residues. Germline values: CDR1 SNHLY, CDR2 FYNNEI. CDR3 residues: CASSEVVPLQVFTVSNQPQHF. For the CDR3, the DNA is TGTGCCAGCAGTGAAGTAGTCCCCTTACAAGTCTTTACGGTCTCAAATCAGCCCCAGCATTTT.

This clonotype was seen repeatedly, ten times or more. This chain links TRBV12-3 or TRBV12-4 with TRBJ1-5, with D perhaps matching TRBD1 (5 bases). V dropped 6 bases and J dropped 11 bases, with 11 bases sitting between them. This CDR3 has 11 amino acids. The CDR3 DNA reads as TGTGCCAGCAGAGACAGTAGTACCCAGCATTTT. Protein: CASRDSSTQHF.

This clonotype has at least ten counts. This sequence joins TRBV25-1 and TRBJ2-2, with a weak D call TRBD1 (6 bases). This CDR3 is built from 13 residues. V lost 6 bases and J lost 6, with 11 bases in between. Germline V gives CDR1 MGHDK, CDR2 SYGVNS. The DNA of the CDR3 is TGTGCCAGCAGGCAACAGGGTCCCGGGGAGCTGTTTTTT. Residues: CASRQQGPGELFF.

The chain couples TRBV20-1 to TRBJ1-1; D call uncertain. The CDR3 loop spans 14 amino acids. Trimming left V 7 bases short and J 6 bases short, with 21 bases between. Germline CDR1 and CDR2: DFQATT and SNEGSKA (reference sequence). The CDR3 here is CSVPAHEVTAEAFF. In DNA, the CDR3 is TGCAGTGTCCCGGCGCATGAGGTCACGGCTGAAGCTTTCTTT.